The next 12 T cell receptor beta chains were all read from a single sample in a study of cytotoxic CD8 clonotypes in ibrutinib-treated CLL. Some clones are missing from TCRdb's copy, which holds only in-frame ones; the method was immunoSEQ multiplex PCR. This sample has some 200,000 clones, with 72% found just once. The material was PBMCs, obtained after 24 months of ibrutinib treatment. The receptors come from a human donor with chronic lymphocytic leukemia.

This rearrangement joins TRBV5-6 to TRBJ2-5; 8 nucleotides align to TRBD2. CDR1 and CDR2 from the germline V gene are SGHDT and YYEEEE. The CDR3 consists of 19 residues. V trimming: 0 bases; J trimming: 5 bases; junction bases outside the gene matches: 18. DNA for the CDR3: TGTGCCAGCAGCTTGGGGGCCATGGTTTGGCGGGAGGTCCGGGAGACCCAGTACTTC. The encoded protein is CASSLGAMVWREVRETQYF.

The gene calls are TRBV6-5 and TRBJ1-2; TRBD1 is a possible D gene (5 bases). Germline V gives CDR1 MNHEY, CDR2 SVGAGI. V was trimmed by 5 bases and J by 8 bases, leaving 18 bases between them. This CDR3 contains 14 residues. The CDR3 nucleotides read TGTGCCAGCAGTCTCCCCGGGGGTTTCGGCGGCTACACCTTC. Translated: CASSLPGGFGGYTF.

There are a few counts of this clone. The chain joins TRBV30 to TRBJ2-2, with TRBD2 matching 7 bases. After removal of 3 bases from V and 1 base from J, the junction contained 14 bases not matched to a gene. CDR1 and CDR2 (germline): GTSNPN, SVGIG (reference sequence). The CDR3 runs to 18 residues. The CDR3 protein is CAWSVWFGGSGNTGELFF. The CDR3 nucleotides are TGTGCCTGGAGCGTATGGTTCGGCGGGAGCGGGAACACCGGGGAGCTGTTTTTT.

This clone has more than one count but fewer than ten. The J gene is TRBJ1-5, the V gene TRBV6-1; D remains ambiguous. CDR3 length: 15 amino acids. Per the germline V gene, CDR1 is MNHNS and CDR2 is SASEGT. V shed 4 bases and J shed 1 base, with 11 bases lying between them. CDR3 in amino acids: CASSARERSNQPQHF. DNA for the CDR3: TGTGCCAGCAGTGCCCGGGAGAGGAGCAATCAGCCCCAGCATTTT.

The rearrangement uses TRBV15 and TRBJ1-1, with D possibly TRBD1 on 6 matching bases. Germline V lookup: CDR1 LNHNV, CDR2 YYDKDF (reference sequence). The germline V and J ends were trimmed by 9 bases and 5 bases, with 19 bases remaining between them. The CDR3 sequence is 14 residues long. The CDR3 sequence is CATGHPPMGTEAFF. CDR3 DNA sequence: TGTGCCACGGGACACCCCCCAATGGGGACTGAAGCTTTCTTT. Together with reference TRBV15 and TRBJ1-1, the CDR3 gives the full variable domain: DAMVIQNPRYQVTQFGKPVTLSCSQTLNHNVMYWYQQKSSQAPKLLFHYYDKDFNNEADTPDNFQSRRPNTSFCFLDIRSPGLGDTAMYLCATGHPPMGTEAFFGQGTRLTVV.

The CDR3 loop reads CASSLALANQETQYF. In DNA, the CDR3 is TGTGCCAGCAGCTTAGCACTAGCGAACCAAGAGACCCAGTACTTC. V usage is TRBV7-9 and J usage is TRBJ2-5; 7 bases are shared with TRBD2. CDR3 length: 15 residues. With 0 bases clipped from V and 0 bases from J, the junction kept 1 base outside the gene matches. Germline CDR1 SEHNR, CDR2 FQNEAQ (reference sequence).

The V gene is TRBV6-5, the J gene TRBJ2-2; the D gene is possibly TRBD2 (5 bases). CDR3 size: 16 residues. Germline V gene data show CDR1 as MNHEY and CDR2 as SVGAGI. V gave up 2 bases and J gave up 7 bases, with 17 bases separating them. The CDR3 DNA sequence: TGTGCCAGCAGTTACGTTGTGGGAGCTTTGAGCGGGGAGCTGTTTTTT. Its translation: CASSYVVGALSGELFF.

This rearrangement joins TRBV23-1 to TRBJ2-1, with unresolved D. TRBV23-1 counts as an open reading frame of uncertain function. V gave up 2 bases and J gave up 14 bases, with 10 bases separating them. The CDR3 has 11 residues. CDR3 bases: TGCGCCAGCAGTCAAAACTCAGAAGAGTTCTTC. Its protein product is CASSQNSEEFF.

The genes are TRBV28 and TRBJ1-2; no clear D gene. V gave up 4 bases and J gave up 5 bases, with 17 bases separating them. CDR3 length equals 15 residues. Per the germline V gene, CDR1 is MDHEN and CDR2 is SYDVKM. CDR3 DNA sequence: TGTGCCAGCAGTTCCCGTCTGCCCACCCTATATGGCTACACCTTC. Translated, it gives CASSSRLPTLYGYTF.

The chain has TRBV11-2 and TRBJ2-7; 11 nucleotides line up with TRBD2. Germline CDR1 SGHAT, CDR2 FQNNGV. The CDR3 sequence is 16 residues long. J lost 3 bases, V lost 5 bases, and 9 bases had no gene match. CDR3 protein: CASSPGGLADFYEQYF. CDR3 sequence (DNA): TGTGCCAGCAGCCCAGGGGGACTAGCGGATTTCTACGAGCAGTACTTC. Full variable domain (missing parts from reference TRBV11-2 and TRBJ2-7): EAGVAQSPRYKIIEKRQSVAFWCNPISGHATLYWYQQILGQGPKLLIQFQNNGVVDDSQLPKDRFSAERLKGVDSTLKIQPAKLEDSAVYLCASSPGGLADFYEQYFGPGTRLTVT.

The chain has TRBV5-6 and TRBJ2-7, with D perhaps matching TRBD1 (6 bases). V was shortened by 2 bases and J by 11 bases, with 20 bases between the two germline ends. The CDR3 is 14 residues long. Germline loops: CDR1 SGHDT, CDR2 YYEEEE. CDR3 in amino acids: CASSFGNRAYGEYF. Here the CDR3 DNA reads TGTGCCAGCAGCTTTGGAAACAGGGCGTACGGGGAGTACTTC. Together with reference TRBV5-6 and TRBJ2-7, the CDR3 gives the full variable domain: DAGVTQSPTHLIKTRGQQVTLRCSPKSGHDTVSWYQQALGQGPQFIFQYYEEEERQRGNFPDRFSGHQFPNYSSELNVNALLLGDSALYLCASSFGNRAYGEYFGPGTRLTVT.

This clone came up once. The CDR3 nucleotides read TGTGCCAGTAGTATAACGTGGAACACTGAAGCTTTCTTT. Translated, it gives CASSITWNTEAFF. This chain connects TRBV19 to TRBJ1-1; D gene unclear. With 2 bases removed from V and 1 base from J, the gap between germline ends came to 5 bases. Germline assignment: CDR1 LNHDA and CDR2 SQIVND (reference sequence). The CDR3 runs to 13 residues.